This T cell receptor (beta chain) comes out of a study of cytomegalovirus exposure and HLA in healthy donors (dated by TCRdb to about 2017). With regard to the full study: An earlier analysis of more than 550 of the donors reported approximately 300 Gb of sequence data and 95 million to 130 million unique TCR beta sequences obtained from around 180 million T cells. About 310 gigabases of sequencing data and tens of millions of unique TCR sequences were included in an early release covering about 620 HLA-typed donors. Of the 300 to 500 genotyped donors, roughly 76% were placed in the genetic ancestry cluster associated with self-reported Caucasian donors. The study aimed to test whether cataloging public T cell receptors could reveal signatures of past pathogen exposure. Using immunosequencing, the study profiled T cell repertoires from approximately 700 subjects and related those repertoires to cytomegalovirus serostatus. In addition to the first cohort of roughly 700 subjects, a separate validation cohort of under 150 different subjects was used. High-throughput TCR immunosequencing, statistical association of individual TCRs with disease status, and machine learning were combined to predict cytomegalovirus infection status. A later analysis re-examined previously published TCR beta repertoires from around 670 donors and added high-resolution HLA genotyping to investigate patterns of TCR occurrence. Rather than drawing on any new phenotypic data, the later analysis identified candidate immune exposures from TCR beta sequences and the way those sequences occurred across donors. An earlier analysis of around 580 of the donors used high-throughput TCR beta sequencing to judge whether each TCR beta V gene segment behaved as functional or pseudogenic. Donor age, sex, ethnicity and CMV serostatus were collected together with the repertoire data. A later genetic analysis took genome-wide SNP genotypes for about 65% of the roughly 670 donors and used that subset as a discovery cohort. All discovery cohort repertoires had been generated using a single sequencing platform. Class I and class II HLA loci were covered by the typing at four-digit resolution. The number of donors typed differed by locus, with about 620-630 for A, B, C, DRB1 and DQB1, roughly 520 for DQA1, under 610 for DPA1, and under 490 for DPB1. A few DR-DQ haplotypes were handled as single units for association and clustering because linkage in the cohort was strong. Among 300 to 450 genotyped donors of the cohort, an average of approximately 240,000 unique TCR beta nucleotide sequences were sequenced per donor, 15% to 20% of them non-productive.

The method was the immunoSEQ multiplex PCR assay. A mixture of 60 forward primers for TCR Vbeta segments and 13 reverse primers for TCR Jbeta segments was used in the multiplex PCR. The CDR3 region of rearranged TCR beta genes was amplified from genomic DNA by a multiplex PCR assay. Amplified TCR beta libraries were sequenced as 87-base-pair reads on the Illumina HiSeq System. The study's processing was this. A later analysis counted 65 million to 90 million unique TCR beta chains across the 670 or so repertoires, and roughly 9.9 million of these chains were shared by at least two donors. Raw reads were error-corrected and collapsed into unique sequences with a nearest-neighbor algorithm that merged closely related sequences to remove PCR and sequencing errors. V, D and J gene segments were assigned by aligning CDR3 sequences to IMGT reference sequences. Each retained sequence needed at least a six-nucleotide match to both a V gene segment and a J gene segment. A rearrangement counted as productive if the CDR3 had no stop codons and remained in frame with V and J, and every other rearrangement counted as non-productive. CDR3 was defined according to IMGT convention as the region running from the second conserved V-encoded cysteine to the conserved J-encoded phenylalanine. The earlier analysis of approximately 500 of the donors excluded sequences that lacked an unambiguous match to a single V gene segment. In an earlier analysis of about 590 of the donors, a V segment was called functional when productive rearrangements were above 56.7%, and segregating when the standard deviation between donors exceeded 5%. A statistical classification framework was built for diagnosing cytomegalovirus status from the catalog of TCR beta chain sequences. In a later analysis, V and J genes were assigned by comparing TCR nucleotide sequences against IMGT/GENE-DB human TR gene sequences. In a later analysis, CDR3 sequences and most-parsimonious VDJ recombination scenarios were assigned using the TCRdist pipeline. In a later analysis, every TCR beta chain was defined by the combination of its CDR3 amino acid sequence and its V-gene family, and reads without a unique V-gene family were dropped. In a later analysis, nearly 600 highly shared, low-generation-probability nucleotide sequences were removed to address suspected cross-contamination and a sequencing artifact. In a later analysis, a clonal expansion index for each public chain was calculated from normalized within-repertoire ranks of inferred template counts. A later analysis computed generation probabilities with a VDJ recombination model fitted to out-of-frame rearrangements, and checked the results against IGoR. In a later analysis, TCR-TCR, TCR-HLA and TCR-CMV co-occurrence was scored with hypergeometric tests, and a repertoire-size bias correction was applied to TCR pairs. A later analysis estimated false discovery rates by permuting HLA or CMV assignments 20 times. In a later analysis, co-occurring TCRs were grouped using DBSCAN, and TCRdist sequence similarity was added for clustering within HLA-allele-positive subsets. Repertoires with fewer than 30,000 or more than 120,000 public chains, plus five repertoires with anomalous nucleotide sharing, were excluded from co-occurrence clustering. Here the immuneACCESS table is served through TCRdb, limited to in-frame sequences with V and J called. Missing clones are a known gap in these copies; in checked studies unresolved V genes cover under half, and the rest lacks a known reason. V and J calls and clone size are copied from that table; D and trimming were computed from the DNA. This sample's listing comprises approximately 92,000 clones. In total, the top ten clones hold around 3.4% of the sample.

Reading from cysteine to phenylalanine, the CDR3 counts 15 amino acids. Just CDR3 DNA is preserved here, 45 bases in frame from base 1. Looking up the germline V gene (reference sequence) yields CDR1 WNHNN and CDR2 SYGVQD. Trimmed from V: 6 bases; trimmed from J: 7 bases; junction bases lacking a gene match: 12. The cohort was made up of approximately 670 healthy bone marrow donors. Cohort members were all nominally healthy when sampled, although unrecorded immune exposures were likely present. The donor tested CMV seronegative, placing the donor among the 350 or so seronegative members of the cohort. Every donor gave a peripheral blood sample, and the peripheral blood mononuclear cells from that sample were used for TCR beta sequencing. Genomic DNA was extracted from the blood cell samples with the Qiagen DNeasy Blood Extraction Kit. The paper as a whole reports these results and caveats: Immune exposure information for the cohort was limited to CMV serostatus. In a later analysis, TCR association rates were found to vary across HLA loci, with the most associated TCRs seen for DRB1 alleles and the fewest for HLA-C alleles. In an earlier analysis of under 600 of the donors, most TCR beta V segments were observed in productive rearrangements about 87% or about 30% of the time, broadly matching IMGT annotations. The classifier was reported to diagnose cytomegalovirus status with high specificity and sensitivity in both the original cohort and the validation cohort. Correlated functional status among segregating V segments might be attributable to linkage disequilibrium, but an unknown experimental factor could not be ruled out. In a later genetic analysis, a missense DCLRE1C variant was associated with V-gene and J-gene trimming of TCR beta chains, and the association was replicated in an independent cohort. Only TCR beta chains were sequenced in this cohort, and the absence of alpha or paired-chain data limited detectable features. Because some donors lacked HLA typing at each locus, the association tests relied only on the typed subset. A cluster of highly shared sequence variants was judged likely to be a technical artifact of the sequencing pipeline. Because counts were too low, some 16 rarely observed V segments, including chromosome 9 orphons, were excluded from the earlier analysis of several hundred of the donors. A total of roughly 160 TCR beta chains were listed by the study as associated with cytomegalovirus. In a later analysis, HLA-associated TCR beta chains showed more clonal expansion and lower generation probabilities than non-associated chains that were equally common. The authors suggested that the approach could potentially be generalized to other disease states and immunological phenotypes. When HLA alleles, especially DR and DQ, strongly co-occurred, attributing TCR associations to individual alleles was difficult. According to a later genetic analysis, donors in an Asian-associated ancestry cluster had fewer N-insertions in productive TCRs than the approximately 700-donor mean. Presence/absence analyses assumed roughly uniform sequencing depth across donors, an assumption that may not hold. Most CMV-associated TCR beta chains appeared to be HLA-restricted in a later analysis, and the HLA associations seemed to be driven largely by CMV exposure. Some IMGT-functional V segments, including TRBV6-2 and TRBV6-3, could not be told apart with the 87-base-pair reads, so those segments were excluded. A few of the identified cytomegalovirus-associated TCR beta chains were confirmed in vitro to be specific for cytomegalovirus antigens. Specific HLA alleles were associated with 16,951 TCR beta sequences at a false discovery rate of 0.05 in a later analysis. A later analysis reported that several top co-occurrence clusters appeared linked to parvovirus B19, influenza, CMV and Epstein-Barr virus. Most TCR sequences were seen in very few donors, while some public TCRs were found in many individuals. A further reported finding was that TCR beta sequences accurately predicted the HLA-A and HLA-B alleles for most subjects in the first cohort.

Points on this clone: Its specific antigen is unknown.

What was sequenced was PBMCs. The chain is made from TRBV10-1 and TRBJ2-7; 10 middle bases align to TRBD1. The receptor's source is a woman aged 25 to 45 in good health and CMV-seronegative. CDR3 sequence: CASSRTGTGEGEQYF. At the DNA level, the sequence is TGCGCCAGCAGCCGAACCGGGACAGGGGAGGGGGAGCAGTACTTC.